This T cell receptor (beta chain) was profiled in a study of PD-1 blockade in classical Hodgkin lymphoma. Using immunoSEQ multiplex PCR, the repertoire was profiled, and TCRdb retains in-frame clones only, with some absent. The table records 15,000 or so clones, 75% to 85% of them present only once. Exposure to brentuximab vedotin varied, and each patient had relapsed following autologous stem cell transplantation. Sequenced material: peripheral blood mononuclear cells (PBMCs), taken at baseline. This receptor was identified in a human donor with classical Hodgkin lymphoma.

The CDR3 DNA reads TGTGCCAGCAGTACCGGGACTAGCGGCACCTACGAGCAGTACTTC. Translation: CASSTGTSGTYEQYF. This chain joins TRBV6-6 and TRBJ2-7; 11 nucleotides align to TRBD2. Germline loops: CDR1 MNHNY, CDR2 SVGAGI (reference sequence). The trim removed 5 bases at V and 2 bases at J, leaving 5 bases unmatched. The CDR3 spans 15 residues.